The 24 T cell receptor beta chains in this list originate from one sample, sequenced in a study of vaccination effects on CD4 cells after COVID-19. These receptors have no identified antigens. CD4+ T cells specific for antigen were expanded with viral peptide pools by the ViraFEST assay before sequencing. A 10-day culture period preceded the isolation of CD4+ T cells. People in the vaccine group had not been infected with SARS-CoV-2 before, and their nucleocapsid antibodies were negative. Sequencing used immunoSEQ multiplex PCR; TCRdb keeps in-frame clones, though not all of them. This repertoire shows about 41,000 clones, more than 60% found once; its top ten account for approximately 27%. This material consisted of CD4+ T cells from PBMCs cultured with HCoV-OC43 spike peptides, taken before COVID-19 vaccination. The subset denotes: HCoV-OC43 spike overlapping peptide pool stimulation. The source of these receptors is a human donor who received a COVID-19 vaccine.

The rearrangement uses TRBV19 and TRBJ1-2, with D hard to call. V was trimmed by 3 bases and J by 5 bases, leaving 4 bases between them. This CDR3 has 11 amino acids. In germline, CDR1 is LNHDA, CDR2 SQIVND (reference sequence). The CDR3 reads CASSMGYGYTF. CDR3 nucleotides: TGTGCCAGTAGTATGGGGTATGGCTACACCTTC.

This clone came up a few times. CDR3 region: CASSPWTGPSSYEQYF. CDR3 bases: TGTGCCAGCAGCCCCTGGACAGGGCCAAGCTCCTACGAGCAGTACTTC. J is TRBJ2-7 and V is TRBV7-2, with 8 positions matching TRBD1. The germline CDR1 and CDR2 sequences are SGHTA and FQGNSA. V shed 5 bases, J shed 0 bases, and the junction held 9 bases outside the gene matches. This CDR3 is 16 amino acids long.

This clone was observed a few times. This chain links TRBV11-2 with TRBJ1-6; weak D call: TRBD1 (6 bases). This CDR3 spans 15 amino acids. The V gene lost 1 base and the J gene lost 8 bases, with 12 bases spanning the gap. Germline assignment: CDR1 SGHAT and CDR2 FQNNGV. CDR3 sequence (DNA): TGTGCCAGCAGCTTAGGTCGGGGGGCCTATTCACCCCTCCACTTT. It encodes CASSLGRGAYSPLHF.

At least ten counts were recorded for this clone. This chain connects TRBV24-1 to TRBJ2-1; 12 positions agree with TRBD2. The length of the CDR3 is 18 residues. Germline V gene sequence: CDR1 KGHDR, CDR2 SFDVKD. V was clipped by 7 bases and J by 0 bases; unmatched bases: 9. In nucleotides, the CDR3 is TGTGCCACCAGCGGGACTAGCGGGTTATTGAGCTCCTACAATGAGCAGTTCTTC. This codes for CATSGTSGLLSSYNEQFF.

DNA of the CDR3: TGTGCCTGGAGTGTACTGGGTCTCGGGGCCAACGTCCTGACTTTC. Its protein is CAWSVLGLGANVLTF. The chain combines TRBV30 with TRBJ2-6; D is undetermined. Germline V gene sequence: CDR1 GTSNPN, CDR2 SVGIG (reference sequence). Trimming removed 0 bases at V and 4 bases at J, with 10 bases between. CDR3 length equals 15 residues.

V and J are TRBV29-1 and TRBJ2-1, with a weak D call TRBD2 (6 bases). The CDR3 runs to 12 residues. Germline lookup yields CDR1 SQVTM and CDR2 ANQGSEA. Deletions cut 7 bases from V and 6 bases from J, with 13 bases between. The CDR3 DNA sequence: TGCAGCGCAACTAGCCCGGGCAATGAGCAGTTCTTC. Translating it yields CSATSPGNEQFF.

The chain couples TRBV11-1 to TRBJ2-3; 9 bases line up with TRBD1. The CDR3 is 15 residues long. V lost 5 bases, J lost 4 bases, and 7 bases stayed unmatched. From germline, CDR1 is SGHAT and CDR2 FQDESV (reference sequence). CDR3 DNA sequence: TGTGCCAGCAGCGGTGACAGGGGGACTTCAGATACGCAGTATTTT. It encodes CASSGDRGTSDTQYF.

This clone has just a few counts. This rearrangement joins TRBV6-2 or TRBV6-3 to TRBJ2-4, with unresolved D. Deletions cut 7 bases from V and 0 bases from J, with 10 bases between. The germline V gene has CDR1 MNHEY and CDR2 SVGEGT. The CDR3 has 14 residues. CDR3 in amino acids: CASTPDQAKNIQYF. CDR3 nucleotides: TGTGCCAGCACCCCCGACCAAGCCAAAAACATTCAGTACTTC.

The chain has TRBV7-9 and TRBJ2-1, with 7 bases that match TRBD2. With 4 bases clipped from V and 1 base from J, the junction kept 10 bases outside the gene matches. Germline CDR1 and CDR2: SEHNR and FQNEAQ (reference sequence). The CDR3 runs to 17 residues. In nucleotides, the CDR3 is TGTGCCAGCAGCTCCCGCCCGACTAGCAAGTCCTACAATGAGCAGTTCTTC. It codes for CASSSRPTSKSYNEQFF.

The rearrangement joins TRBV6-5 to TRBJ1-4; 7 bases fit TRBD1. This CDR3 has 15 residues. V was clipped by 2 bases and J by 8 bases; unmatched bases: 8. Germline V gives CDR1 MNHEY, CDR2 SVGAGI. CDR3 sequence: CASSYQGGRKEKLFF. DNA for the CDR3: TGTGCCAGCAGTTACCAGGGGGGGAGAAAGGAAAAACTGTTTTTT.

The chain joins TRBV28 to TRBJ2-3; D not resolved. Trimming took 4 bases from V and 2 from J, leaving 13 bases between them. The CDR3 spans 15 residues. Germline lookup yields CDR1 MDHEN and CDR2 SYDVKM. Here the CDR3 DNA reads TGTGCCAGCAGTTCCCTTCGCCATATCACAGATACGCAGTATTTT. Its translation is CASSSLRHITDTQYF.

In this sample, this clone turned up a few times. The gene calls are TRBV6-4 and TRBJ2-1; D perhaps matches TRBD2 (6 bases). Trimming removed 0 bases from V and 3 bases from J, with 9 bases in between. This CDR3 contains 15 residues. Germline assignment: CDR1 MRHNA and CDR2 SNTAGT. CDR3 nucleotide sequence: TGTGCCAGCAGTGACTCTCTAGCGAGCTACAATGAGCAGTTCTTC. Amino acids: CASSDSLASYNEQFF.

The chain combines TRBV15 with TRBJ2-2, with 12 bases aligning to TRBD2. The J segment lost 1 base and the V segment lost 4 bases, leaving 4 bases of the junction unmatched. Looked up from germline, CDR1 is LNHNV and CDR2 is YYDKDF (reference sequence). The CDR3 covers 17 residues. CDR3 nucleotide sequence: TGTGCCACCAGCAAGAAGACTAGCGGGGGGAACACCGGGGAGCTGTTTTTT. Translated: CATSKKTSGGNTGELFF. Supplemented by reference TRBV15 and TRBJ2-2, the full variable domain reads DAMVIQNPRYQVTQFGKPVTLSCSQTLNHNVMYWYQQKSSQAPKLLFHYYDKDFNNEADTPDNFQSRRPNTSFCFLDIRSPGLGDTAMYLCATSKKTSGGNTGELFFGEGSRLTVL.

This clone was seen only a few times. V gene TRBV18 combines with J gene TRBJ2-5; D possibly corresponds to TRBD2 (5 bases). Germline V gives CDR1 KGHSH, CDR2 LQKENI. The CDR3 totals 15 residues. Trimming left V 4 bases short and J 7 bases short, with 19 bases between. The chain's CDR3 is CASSLSEGLAWTQYF. CDR3 in DNA: TGTGCCAGCTCACTATCTGAAGGGCTAGCATGGACCCAGTACTTC.

This clone was found once. V is TRBV11-2 and J is TRBJ2-7, with 10 bases aligning to TRBD2. Losses at the gene ends were 5 bases for V and 6 bases for J; bases not matched to a gene: 10. The length of the CDR3 is 15 residues. CDR1 is SGHAT and CDR2 is FQNNGV in the germline V gene. CDR3 in amino acids: CASSPQREGLGEQYF. DNA for the CDR3: TGTGCCAGCAGCCCTCAGCGGGAGGGCCTTGGCGAGCAGTACTTC.

The chain links TRBV7-2 to TRBJ2-4; D perhaps matches TRBD1 (6 bases). Looked up from germline, CDR1 is SGHTA and CDR2 is FQGNSA. V was cut by 1 base and J by 6 bases, with 13 bases left in between. The CDR3 length is 15 residues. DNA for the CDR3: TGTGCCAGCAGCTTAGGGGGGCGCGTTAGAAACATTCAGTACTTC. It specifies CASSLGGRVRNIQYF.

The chain combines TRBV6-5 with TRBJ1-6; no reliable D call. V was shortened by 4 bases and J by 9 bases, with 7 bases between the two germline ends. CDR1 and CDR2 from the germline V gene are MNHEY and SVGAGI. This CDR3 region has 12 residues. The CDR3 sequence is CASSLGSSPLHF. In nucleotides, the CDR3 is TGTGCCAGCAGTTTGGGTAGTTCACCCCTCCACTTT.

A word on this clone: A junction end diverges from the germline sequence, so it may reflect a read error. This sequence joins TRBV5-5 and TRBJ2-1; a possible D gene is TRBD2 (5 bases). CDR1 is SGHKS, CDR2 YYEKEE, per germline (reference sequence). This CDR3 contains 13 residues. CDR3 protein: CASRLDFVNEQFF. CDR3 DNA sequence: TGTGCCAGCAGGTTGGACTTCGTGAATGAGCAGTTCTTC.

The genes are TRBV5-1 and TRBJ1-5; D unresolved. Trimming stripped 4 bases from V and 1 base from J, with 18 bases between. Germline V gene lookup returns CDR1 SGHRS and CDR2 YFSETQ. This CDR3 comprises 17 residues. The DNA for the CDR3 is TGCGCCAGCAGCACGGACGCAATTCTGGGGAGCAATCAGCCCCAGCATTTT. This translates into CASSTDAILGSNQPQHF.

The chain is built from TRBV7-2 and TRBJ2-1; 8 positions agree with TRBD2. Per germline, CDR1 SGHTA and CDR2 FQGNSA. This CDR3 spans 15 amino acids. Trimming cost V 8 bases and J 6 bases; bases outside gene matches: 12. The CDR3: CASLLWGLELNEQFF. Here the CDR3 DNA reads TGTGCCAGCCTGCTCTGGGGACTAGAGCTCAATGAGCAGTTCTTC. The variable domain in full, with the rest retrieved from reference TRBV7-2 and TRBJ2-1, is GAGVSQSPSNKVTEKGKDVELRCDPISGHTALYWYRQSLGQGLEFLIYFQGNSAPDKSGLPSDRFSAERTGGSVSTLTIQRTQQEDSAVYLCASLLWGLELNEQFFGPGTRLTVL.

The table lists this clone with many counts. This chain joins TRBV5-1 and TRBJ2-2; 9 bases line up with TRBD1. CDR1 is SGHRS and CDR2 is YFSETQ in the germline V gene. The CDR3 runs 15 residues. After removal of 4 bases from V and 5 bases from J, the junction contained 6 bases not matched to a gene. CDR3 in amino acids: CASSGGTGSTGELFF. Written as DNA, the CDR3 is TGCGCCAGCAGCGGGGGGACAGGGTCTACCGGGGAGCTGTTTTTT.

This clone has only one observation. The chain uses TRBV4-3 and TRBJ2-7; 10 positions match TRBD1. Germline V gives CDR1 LGHNA, CDR2 YSLEER. The CDR3 has 16 residues. Trimming took 1 base from V and 4 from J; bases not matched to a gene: 7. The CDR3 sequence: CASSQGAGTGAYEQYF. The CDR3 bases are TGCGCCAGCAGCCAAGGGGCCGGGACAGGGGCATACGAGCAGTACTTC.

This chain links TRBV4-1 with TRBJ2-5, with D perhaps TRBD1 (5 bases). Trimming stripped 1 base from V and 2 bases from J, with 17 bases between. The CDR3 spans 17 residues. The germline CDR1 and CDR2 sequences are MGHRA and YSYEKL. CDR3 nucleotide sequence: TGCGCCAGCAGCCAAGCCTCGCCCAAAGGACAACAAGAGACCCAGTACTTC. Translation: CASSQASPKGQQETQYF.

The chain is built from TRBV6-6 and TRBJ2-3, with 9 nucleotides matching TRBD2. Trimming at V came to 8 bases and at J to 0 bases, leaving 3 bases not matched to a gene. The CDR3 covers 14 residues. Germline-derived CDR1 and CDR2 are MNHNY and SVGAGI (reference sequence). CDR3 coding DNA: TGTGCCAGCGTGGCGGGAGGGAGCACAGATACGCAGTATTTT. This codes for CASVAGGSTDTQYF.